This T cell receptor beta chain was identified during a study of cytomegalovirus exposure and HLA in healthy donors. Details on this clone: Antigen specificity is unknown.

This PCR relied on a set of 60 Vbeta primers and 13 Jbeta primers. Clones were read by immunoSEQ multiplex PCR, and TCRdb kept only the in-frame ones, dropping some. Counted here are some 150,000 clones, roughly 82% occurring once; the ten biggest clones make up 3% to 3.5%. Study results and limitations: High sensitivity and specificity were reportedly achieved when the classifier diagnosed cytomegalovirus status. Most sequenced TCRs were rare (though some public TCRs occurred in many donors). Being productive about 87% or about 30% of the time was typical of most TCR beta V segments in an earlier analysis.

The sequence came from a man between 18 and 29 years old in good health and CMV-seropositive. Specimen: PBMCs.

The CDR3 loop reads CASSVQGRLSSGNTIYF. The CDR3 nucleotides are TGTGCCAGCAGCGTTCAGGGGAGACTGAGCTCTGGAAACACCATATATTTT. The rearrangement uses TRBV9 and TRBJ1-3; a possible D gene is TRBD1 (6 bases). V lost 2 bases and J 0 bases, leaving 15 bases between the germline ends. The CDR3 extends over 17 amino acids. Germline loops: CDR1 SGDLS, CDR2 YYNGEE. Combining the CDR3 with reference TRBV9 and TRBJ1-3 gives the whole variable domain DSGVTQTPKHLITATGQRVTLRCSPRSGDLSVYWYQQSLDQGLQFLIQYYNGEERAKGNILERFSAQQFPDLHSELNLSSLELGDSALYFCASSVQGRLSSGNTIYFGEGSWLTVV.